The present entry profiles one T cell receptor beta chain with its context. Antigen unknown. Trimming removed 4 bases at V and 3 bases at J, with 6 bases between. Germline CDR1 reads SQVTM; CDR2 reads ANQGSEA. This CDR3 is built from 11 residues. The sample comes from a study of T cell responses to AZD1222 COVID-19 vaccine. Study-wide points: The span of vaccine-associated CD4 TCRs extended across spike, with dominance at 160-218 and 743-854. Reportedly, nearly half of unique spike TCRs recognized epitopes outside B.1.351/B.1.1.7 mutations. Seropositivity was recorded at baseline in only six AZD1222 recipients.

Repertoires were generated with immunoSEQ multiplex PCR, while TCRdb's copy carries only in-frame clones and drops some. The sample lists 200,000 to 250,000 clones, just over 90% occurring once. Sample: peripheral blood, taken on day 0 of MenACWY control vaccination. The rearrangement links TRBV29-1 to TRBJ1-2; D ambiguous. This clonotype originated in an adult in good health. The CDR3 bases are TGCAGCGTTGCCAGAGACTATGGCTACACCTTC. Its translation is CSVARDYGYTF.